This T cell receptor beta chain is drawn from a study of CD8+ T cells in alopecia areata. Whole-study results and caveats: Clonality exceeded that of normal scalp in lesional scalp, most notably in alopecia totalis/universalis.

For this clone: Its antigen is undetermined.

The authors extracted RNA and reverse transcribed it into cDNA as the sequencing template. The data were produced by immunoSEQ multiplex PCR, yet TCRdb's version contains in-frame clones alone and is incomplete. The profile covers 170,000 or so clones, with about three fifths appearing a single time and around 13% taken by the ten largest. Germline V CDR1 and CDR2: LNHDA, SQIVND (reference sequence). The CDR3 length is 15 residues. Trimming cost V 5 bases and J 2 bases, with 15 bases left between them. Treatment described: oral pan-JAK inhibitor, 5-10 mg twice daily. PBMCs served as the source from which CD4+ and CD8+ T cells were sorted.

The receptor was derived from a human donor with alopecia areata. The rearrangement uses TRBV19 and TRBJ2-5, with D tentatively TRBD1 (7 bases). Sequences were derived from CD8+ T cells sorted from blood, sampled at week 24, from a patient treated with tofacitinib. The CDR3 sequence: CASSRTGGGQETQYF. Here the CDR3 DNA reads TGTGCCAGTAGTCGGACAGGCGGAGGGCAAGAGACCCAGTACTTC.